The 22 T cell receptor beta chains below come from one sample, sequenced in a study of blood T cell repertoires in COVID-19. Generated by immunoSEQ multiplex PCR, the TCRdb table keeps only in-frame clones and is missing some. The table includes fewer than 100,000 clones, roughly 90% detected once. Input material: peripheral blood. These receptors were collected from a man older than 75 in a cohort sampled during active COVID-19.

The chain links TRBV7-2 to TRBJ1-2; TRBD1 matches 7 bases. The ends lost 3 bases at V and 8 bases at J; junction bases unmatched: 12. This CDR3 is built from 15 residues. The germline V gene encodes CDR1 SGHTA and CDR2 FQGNSA. CDR3 protein: CASSFSPDRTKGYTF. The CDR3 coding sequence is TGTGCCAGCAGCTTCTCCCCGGACAGGACGAAGGGCTACACCTTC.

This chain connects TRBV5-1 to TRBJ2-3, with 8 bases fitting TRBD1. The CDR3 runs to 14 residues. Germline CDR1 reads SGHRS; CDR2 reads YFSETQ. V was pared by 3 bases and J by 6 bases, with 6 bases of the junction left unmatched. The CDR3 reads CASSWTGYADTQYF. The CDR3 DNA reads as TGCGCCAGCAGCTGGACAGGGTACGCGGATACGCAGTATTTT. The full variable domain, rest sourced from reference TRBV5-1 and TRBJ2-3, is KAGVTQTPRYLIKTRGQQVTLSCSPISGHRSVSWYQQTPGQGLQFLFEYFSETQRNKGNFPGRFSGRQFSNSRSEMNVSTLELGDSALYLCASSWTGYADTQYFGPGTRLTVL.

The chain is built from TRBV29-1 and TRBJ2-1; maybe TRBD1 (6 bases). V shed 8 bases and J shed 0 bases, with 14 bases lying between them. CDR1 is SQVTM, CDR2 ANQGSEA, per germline. This CDR3 contains 14 residues. The CDR3 DNA sequence: TGCAGCTCTAAGGGGGTATACTCCTACAATGAGCAGTTCTTC. This sequence encodes CSSKGVYSYNEQFF.

This clone occurred a few times. CDR3 sequence: CASSSPESNEGTQYF. CDR3 sequence (DNA): TGTGCCAGCAGTTCCCCCGAATCCAACGAGGGTACGCAGTATTTT. The chain has TRBV27 and TRBJ2-3; possible D gene TRBD2, 5 bases. V was shortened by 4 bases and J by 8 bases, with 19 bases between the two germline ends. Germline CDR1 and CDR2: MNHEY and SMNVEV (reference sequence). This CDR3 has 15 amino acids.

The CDR3 sequence is CASSEANGSEQFF. CDR3 DNA sequence: TGTGCCAGCAGTGAAGCCAACGGGAGTGAGCAGTTCTTC. V is TRBV2 and J is TRBJ2-1, with D possibly matching TRBD2 (6 bases). Trimming took off 0 bases at V and 9 bases at J, with 9 bases between the two ends. The germline CDR1 and CDR2 sequences are SNHLY and FYNNEI. This CDR3 has 13 amino acids. Full variable domain (missing parts from reference TRBV2 and TRBJ2-1): EPEVTQTPSHQVTQMGQEVILRCVPISNHLYFYWYRQILGQKVEFLVSFYNNEISEKSEIFDDQFSVERPDGSNFTLKIRSTKLEDSAMYFCASSEANGSEQFFGPGTRLTVL.

The chain links TRBV4-1 to TRBJ2-5; D might be TRBD2 (6 bases). With 4 bases removed from V and 5 bases from J, the gap between germline ends came to 26 bases. From germline, CDR1 is MGHRA and CDR2 YSYEKL. CDR3 length: 18 amino acids. CDR3 protein: CASSPQRNREIRIETQYF. CDR3 bases: TGCGCCAGCAGCCCCCAGCGTAACCGGGAGATAAGAATTGAGACCCAGTACTTC.

The chain uses TRBV6-5 and TRBJ1-5, with 7 nucleotides matching TRBD1. From germline, CDR1 is MNHEY and CDR2 SVGAGI. CDR3 length: 13 amino acids. V was pared by 6 bases and J by 4 bases, with 3 bases of the junction left unmatched. DNA of the CDR3: TGTGCCAGCAGGAAGACAGGGAATCAGCCCCAGCATTTT. It specifies CASRKTGNQPQHF.

This sequence joins TRBV3-1 (or the pseudogene TRBV3-2) and TRBJ2-3, with D maybe TRBD2 (7 bases). Germline CDR1 reads LGHDT; CDR2 reads YNNKEL (reference sequence). This CDR3 comprises 17 residues. With 0 bases removed from V and 3 bases from J, the gap between germline ends came to 16 bases. CDR3 in amino acids: CASSQEAPGGGTDTQYF. The CDR3 DNA follows: TGTGCCAGCAGCCAAGAAGCCCCGGGGGGCGGGACAGATACGCAGTATTTT.

The chain links TRBV7-8 to TRBJ2-5, with 11 bases aligning to TRBD2. The CDR3 runs 16 residues. The trim removed 5 bases at V and 3 bases at J, leaving 8 bases unmatched. The germline V gene encodes CDR1 SGHVS and CDR2 FQNEAQ. Written as DNA, the CDR3 is TGTGCCAGCAGCCCCAATCTAGCGGGGGGCGAAGAGACCCAGTACTTC. Its protein is CASSPNLAGGEETQYF. Full variable domain (remainder filled in from reference TRBV7-8 and TRBJ2-5): GAGVSQSPRYKVAKRGQDVALRCDPISGHVSLFWYQQALGQGPEFLTYFQNEAQLDKSGLPSDRFFAERPEGSVSTLKIQRTQQEDSAVYLCASSPNLAGGEETQYFGPGTRLLVL.

The CDR3 loop is CASSRGTVARGPNSPLHF. In DNA form, the CDR3 reads TGCGCCAGCAGCCGTGGGACAGTAGCAAGGGGTCCCAATTCACCCCTCCACTTT. The gene calls are TRBV5-1 and TRBJ1-6; TRBD1 agrees at 7 bases. Germline CDR1 SGHRS, CDR2 YFSETQ. With 4 bases clipped from V and 7 bases from J, the junction kept 17 bases outside the gene matches. The CDR3 extends over 18 amino acids.

The rearrangement links TRBV7-9 to TRBJ2-3; D unclear. Germline CDR1 reads SEHNR; CDR2 reads FQNEAQ (reference sequence). The CDR3 covers 12 residues. V was shortened by 5 bases and J by 5 bases, with 8 bases between the two germline ends. CDR3 sequence reads: CASSPAGDTQYF. The CDR3 DNA reads TGTGCCAGCAGCCCGGCAGGAGATACGCAGTATTTT.

V usage is TRBV7-9 and J usage is TRBJ1-4; tentative D call: TRBD1 (6 bases). The CDR3 has 15 amino acids. V lost 5 bases to trimming and J lost 0 bases, with 10 bases between them. The germline V gene encodes CDR1 SEHNR and CDR2 FQNEAQ (reference sequence). The CDR3 spells CASSTGQTTNEKLFF. The CDR3 region has the DNA TGTGCCAGCAGCACCGGACAGACAACTAATGAAAAACTGTTTTTT.

This clone was recorded once. This chain links TRBV6-2 or TRBV6-3 with TRBJ1-2; TRBD1 might be the D (6 bases). The germline V and J ends were trimmed by 4 bases and 4 bases, with 13 bases remaining between them. This CDR3 has 14 residues. The germline gives CDR1 MNHEY, CDR2 SVGEGT. CDR3 sequence (DNA): TGTGCCAGCAGTTCCCGGACAGACCCCTATGGCTACACCTTC. Translated: CASSSRTDPYGYTF.

The chain employs TRBV15 and TRBJ1-1; D uncertain. V was clipped by 0 bases and J by 7 bases, with 9 bases between them. There are 13 residues in the CDR3. Germline V gene data show CDR1 as LNHNV and CDR2 as YYDKDF (reference sequence). In DNA, the CDR3 is TGTGCCACCAGCAGAGATTGGGAGTTTGAAGCTTTCTTT. Its translation: CATSRDWEFEAFF.

V is TRBV27 and J is TRBJ2-7; D not resolved. Per germline, CDR1 MNHEY and CDR2 SMNVEV (reference sequence). Trimming took off 4 bases at V and 4 bases at J, with 11 bases between the two ends. The CDR3 is made up of 13 amino acids. In nucleotides, the CDR3 is TGTGCCAGCAGTTCTCAAACAGAGTACGAGCAGTACTTC. Translation gives CASSSQTEYEQYF.

This rearrangement joins TRBV11-1 to TRBJ2-2; 7 positions agree with TRBD2. After removal of 5 bases from V and 3 bases from J, the junction contained 6 bases not matched to a gene. This CDR3 region has 15 residues. The germline V gene has CDR1 SGHAT and CDR2 FQDESV (reference sequence). The CDR3 spells CASSRSGDHTGELFF. In DNA, the CDR3 is TGTGCCAGCAGCCGCAGCGGGGATCACACCGGGGAGCTGTTTTTT.

The chain links TRBV5-1 to TRBJ1-3; possible D gene TRBD1, 6 bases. The V gene lost 0 bases and the J gene lost 2 bases, with 6 bases spanning the gap. CDR3 length equals 14 residues. Per the germline V gene, CDR1 is SGHRS and CDR2 is YFSETQ. In DNA form, the CDR3 reads TGCGCCAGCAGCTTGGACAGGGCTGGAAACACCATATATTTT. It encodes CASSLDRAGNTIYF.

The V gene is TRBV7-2, the J gene TRBJ2-5; D gene unclear. This CDR3 spans 14 amino acids. Deletions cut 3 bases from V and 4 bases from J, with 12 bases between. Germline lookup yields CDR1 SGHTA and CDR2 FQGNSA. CDR3 loop: CASSFSIAGETQYF. DNA of the CDR3: TGTGCCAGCAGCTTTTCAATTGCCGGAGAGACCCAGTACTTC.

Written as DNA, the CDR3 is TGTGCCAGCAGCGTAGATACAGGCGATTATGGCTACACCTTC. Its protein product is CASSVDTGDYGYTF. The V and J genes are TRBV9 and TRBJ1-2; maybe TRBD1 (5 bases). In germline, CDR1 is SGDLS, CDR2 YYNGEE. The V end lost 0 bases, the J end lost 5 bases, and 11 bases lay between the germline ends. CDR3 length: 14 amino acids.

This CDR3 reads CATSDNRLAATGELFF. The CDR3, as DNA: TGTGCCACCAGTGATAACAGACTAGCGGCTACCGGGGAGCTGTTTTTT. The J gene is TRBJ2-2, the V gene TRBV24-1, with TRBD2 matching over 9 bases. CDR1 is KGHDR and CDR2 is SFDVKD in the germline V gene. The V and J ends lost 3 bases and 5 bases, in that order; junction bases with no gene match: 6. This CDR3 has 16 amino acids.

This clone was observed a few times. The chain uses TRBV6-4 and TRBJ1-1, with a weak D call TRBD1 (5 bases). The CDR3 contains 17 residues. Germline assignment: CDR1 MRHNA and CDR2 SNTAGT. V was cut by 6 bases and J by 0 bases, with 20 bases left in between. CDR3 sequence reads: CASSAYPNRGVNTEAFF. CDR3 DNA sequence: TGTGCCAGCAGCGCCTACCCAAACCGGGGGGTGAACACTGAAGCTTTCTTT.

V gene TRBV5-1 combines with J gene TRBJ1-3; 8 positions agree with TRBD1. CDR3 size: 15 residues. Germline CDR1 reads SGHRS; CDR2 reads YFSETQ. The V and J ends lost 6 bases and 2 bases, in that order; junction bases with no gene match: 7. CDR3 bases: TGCGCCAGCACCAATGGACAGGGTGCTGGAAACACCATATATTTT. It yields the protein CASTNGQGAGNTIYF.